The T cell receptor (beta chain) under discussion was sequenced for a study of beta chain features in type 1 diabetes. Study-wide context: Healthy donors, compared against patients, showed similar age, gender and cell yields.

Study-level points and caveats: Moderately but significantly shorter TCRB CDR3s were found in Type 1 diabetes patients in all four CD4+ subsets. Although PCR might favor shorter templates, it would do so equally in patients and controls. Diminished insertions and augmented deletions at VDJ junctions characterized type 1 diabetes patients.

Expressed TCRB transcripts were sequenced because the entire RNA isolate underwent reverse transcription. Method: immunoSEQ multiplex PCR; TCRdb's copy keeps in-frame clones and lacks some. The sample holds about 280,000 clones, 14% to 15% seen once. V was cut by 8 bases and J by 7 bases, with 11 bases left in between. The length of the CDR3 is 11 residues. Germline CDR1 and CDR2: MDHEN and SYDVKM. It was via CD45RO/CCR7/CD25/CD127/CD95/CD27 that CD4+ naive, central memory, regulatory and stem cell-like memory cells were sorted. A note on this clone: Its cognate antigen is unknown.

Sequencing input: naive CD4+ T cells from blood. The source of this sequence is a man aged 18 to 29 with type 1 diabetes. The chain has TRBV28 and TRBJ1-2; D perhaps matches TRBD1 (6 bases). The CDR3 nucleotides read TGTGCCAGCGTACAGGGACGTGGCTACACCTTC. Its protein is CASVQGRGYTF.